The T cell receptor beta chain under discussion was sequenced for a study of PD-1 blockade in classical Hodgkin lymphoma. Sequencing was performed with immunoSEQ multiplex PCR; in TCRdb, only in-frame clones are kept and a portion is missing. The sample shows fewer than 25,000 clones, approximately 78% of them seen only once. Each of the patients experienced relapse following autologous stem cell transplantation, and their brentuximab vedotin exposure differed. Study-level findings and limits: It was among complete responders that baseline diversity resembled that of newly diagnosed patients.

Points on this clone: Its antigen is unidentified.

This clonotype was obtained from a human donor with classical Hodgkin lymphoma. The sample was peripheral blood mononuclear cells (PBMCs), taken before the second cycle of nivolumab.

The CDR3 nucleotides read TGTGCCAGCAGCCAAGATCTGAGCTCCTACGAGCAGTACTTC. Translated, it gives CASSQDLSSYEQYF. V and J are TRBV14 and TRBJ2-7; D remains ambiguous. Germline-derived CDR1 and CDR2 are SGHDN and FVKESK. Trimming removed 0 bases from V and 0 bases from J, with 6 bases in between. The CDR3 extends over 14 amino acids. The full variable domain, completed using reference TRBV14 and TRBJ2-7, is EAGVTQFPSHSVIEKGQTVTLRCDPISGHDNLYWYRRVMGKEIKFLLHFVKESKQDESGMPNNRFLAERTGGTYSTLKVQPAELEDSGVYFCASSQDLSSYEQYFGPGTRLTVT.